This T cell receptor (beta chain) emerged from a study of shared clonotypes between healthy human individuals. Of note for this clone: Its specificity is not known.

Regarding the study as a whole: When naive CD4 clonotypes were compared across a few donors, about 4.9% were shared.

Sorted-subset replicate PCR reactions contained approximately 190 ng DNA, corresponding to 29,000 or so T cell genomes. TCRdb keeps only in-frame clones here, not all; method: immunoSEQ multiplex PCR. The table has 1,400,000 or so clones, approximately 98.5% seen once. Between the trimmed V and J ends, which lost 3 bases and 5 bases, there was a span of 12 bases. The CDR3 runs to 13 residues. Germline V gene data show CDR1 as SGHRS and CDR2 as YFSETQ. The sequence was obtained from a man aged 30 to 45 in good health. The genes are TRBV5-1 and TRBJ2-7; possible D gene TRBD2, 5 bases. Sequencing was carried out using naive CD4+ T cells sorted from blood. The subset denotes: CD45RA+ positively selected. CDR3 region: CASSSQTSDEQYF. The CDR3 coding sequence is TGCGCCAGCAGCTCACAAACTAGTGACGAGCAGTACTTC.